This TCR beta chain was sequenced during a study of CD8 T cells in Susac syndrome. Random-hexamer reverse transcription was applied to about 0.5 to 1 ug RNA. Multiplex PCR with immunoSEQ amplified the TCR beta CDR3 across 54 Vbeta and 13 Jbeta. TCRdb re-analysed the immunoSEQ multiplex PCR reads in MiXCR, keeping a single row per CDR3 protein. The repertoire has approximately 140,000 distinct CDR3 sequences, 85% to 95% of them found once; the top ten carry approximately 0.11%. CDR1 is KGHDR and CDR2 is SFDVKD in the germline V gene. V shed 0 bases, J shed 5 bases, and the junction held 5 bases outside the gene matches. This CDR3 is built from 17 residues.

The specimen was CD4+ T cells from PBMCs. This sequence was found in a human donor with multiple sclerosis. The V call is TRBV24-1, the J call TRBJ2-2; 10 nucleotides line up with TRBD1. The CDR3 loop reads CATSDLSGQGITGELFF. The DNA for the CDR3 is TGTGCCACCAGTGATTTGTCGGGACAGGGGATTACCGGGGAGCTGTTTTTT.